Listed here are 2 T cell receptor beta chains from one sample, sequenced in a study of T-cell reconstitution after alpha-beta-depleted transplantation in children. A library of TCRbeta sequences, prepared with unique molecular identifiers, was generated. TCRdb re-derived calls from the PCR reads in MiXCR, one entry per CDR3 protein. The repertoire includes roughly 490,000 distinct CDR3 sequences, about an eighth of them detected once, and around 15% sits in the top ten. The material was PBMCs, mostly from graft donor cells, obtained 180 days after TCRalphabeta/CD19-depleted stem cell transplant. These receptors all come from a female patient aged 2-9 years who had a stem cell transplant for aplastic anemia, so the T cells may come from the graft donor.

J is TRBJ1-6 and V is TRBV6-5, with TRBD1 as a possible D gene (5 bases). Germline V gene sequence: CDR1 MNHEY, CDR2 SVGAGI. The CDR3 sequence is 13 residues long. Trimming took 4 bases from V and 9 from J, leaving 10 bases between them. CDR3 sequence reads: CASSSQGTSPLHF. The CDR3 DNA reads TGTGCCAGCAGTTCGCAGGGTACTTCACCCCTCCACTTT.

This clonotype occurred many times. J is TRBJ2-7 and V is TRBV13, with D perhaps TRBD2 (6 bases). Germline V lookup: CDR1 PRHDT, CDR2 FYEKMQ (reference sequence). The CDR3 spans 12 residues. The V end was cut by 8 bases, the J end by 3 bases, with 11 bases between. CDR3 DNA sequence: TGTGCCAGCCGCCAGGAGGGCTACGAGCAGTACTTC. Residues: CASRQEGYEQYF.